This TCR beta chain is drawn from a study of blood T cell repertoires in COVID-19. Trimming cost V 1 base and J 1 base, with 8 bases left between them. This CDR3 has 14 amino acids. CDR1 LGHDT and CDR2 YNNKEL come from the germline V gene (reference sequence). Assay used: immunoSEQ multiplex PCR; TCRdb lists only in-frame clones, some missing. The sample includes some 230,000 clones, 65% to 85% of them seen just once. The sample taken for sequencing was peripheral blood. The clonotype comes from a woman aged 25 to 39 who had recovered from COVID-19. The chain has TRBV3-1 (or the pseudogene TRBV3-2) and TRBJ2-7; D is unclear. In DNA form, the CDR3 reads TGTGCCAGCAGCCAAGTTGTCGAGTCCTACGAGCAGTACTTC. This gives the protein CASSQVVESYEQYF.